The T cell receptor beta chain described here comes from a study of T-cell memory formation after mild COVID-19. Comment on this clonotype: An end of the junction does not agree with germline; a read error may underlie this.

CDR1 and CDR2 (germline): SGHVS, FQNEAQ. The CDR3 runs to 11 residues. A single record per CDR3 protein comes from TCRdb applying MiXCR to the 5' RACE reads. The sample gives hundreds of thousands of distinct CDR3 sequences, roughly 15% of which show up once; approximately 20% is in the top ten. V is TRBV7-8 and J is TRBJ2-5, with a tentative D call TRBD2 (5 bases). The clonotype comes from a man younger than 35 who had mild COVID-19 (a few samples of this study predate the infection). Cell type and time point are not known. The sequenced material came from PBMCs or a T cell subset sorted from them (not recorded which). The CDR3 DNA reads TGTGCCAGCAGTCGCGCAGGCCCCGGGGACTTC. This codes for CASSRAGPGDF.